This is a list of T cell receptor beta chains from one sample in a study of blood T cell repertoires in COVID-19. Data came from immunoSEQ multiplex PCR; TCRdb stores just in-frame clones and leaves some out. The top ten hold less than 15% of the sample, which has 250,000 to 300,000 clones, 86% seen once. The sequencing input was peripheral blood. The receptor source for this set is a woman aged 25 to 39 with COVID-19, enrolled during active disease. CDR3s include the opening cysteine and the closing phenylalanine or tryptophan. The D gene is left open where the match is weak. The size field is filled for only some rows; it gives once, few, many or a size class.

NA TRBJ2-2 TRBV7-9 TRBD2 CASSLEVSGLATGELFF TGTGCCAGCAGCTTAGAGGTTAGCGGGCTAGCCACCGGGGAGCTGTTTTTT
NA TRBJ1-3 TRBV4-1 TRBD1 CASSRDSRSGNTIYF TGCGCCAGCAGCCGGGACAGCCGCTCTGGAAACACCATATATTTT
NA TRBJ1-6 TRBV29-1 NA CSVEDPQGSGSPLHF TGCAGCGTTGAAGATCCCCAGGGGTCGGGATCACCCCTCCACTTT
NA TRBJ2-6 TRBV29-1 NA CSVLPGFESGANVLTF TGCAGCGTTCTTCCAGGGTTCGAATCTGGGGCCAACGTCCTGACTTTC
once TRBJ2-3 TRBV15 NA CATSRDSHSLDTQYF TGTGCCACCAGCAGAGATTCCCATAGCCTAGATACGCAGTATTTT
NA TRBJ2-5 TRBV19 TRBD2 CASSIGGLAVTKTQYF TGTGCCAGTAGTATAGGGGGACTAGCGGTTACAAAGACCCAGTACTTC
once TRBJ1-1 TRBV6-1 NA CASSEWTLPSTEAFF TGTGCCAGCAGTGAGTGGACACTGCCGAGCACTGAAGCTTTCTTT
NA TRBJ2-3 TRBV10-2 TRBD2 CASGTSGDFPGDTQYF TGCGCCAGCGGTACTAGCGGGGACTTCCCAGGTGATACGCAGTATTTT
once TRBJ1-5 TRBV19 NA CASGEDSNQPQHF TGTGCCAGTGGGGAGGATAGCAATCAGCCCCAGCATTTT
NA TRBJ2-1 TRBV4-1 NA CASSQGPGRRGNEQFF TGCGCCAGCAGCCAAGGGCCGGGTCGAAGGGGCAATGAGCAGTTCTTC
few TRBJ2-1 TRBV27 NA CASSLAGTEQFF TGTGCCAGCAGTCTAGCCGGGACAGAGCAGTTCTTC
NA TRBJ1-3 TRBV30 NA CAWRGVGREAGNTIYF TGTGCCTGGAGAGGTGTCGGCAGGGAGGCTGGAAACACCATATATTTT
NA TRBJ1-6 TRBV4-1 NA CASSQLQGAYNSPLHF TGCGCCAGCAGCCAACTACAGGGTGCATATAATTCACCCCTCCACTTT
NA TRBJ1-6 TRBV25-1 NA CASSDGRGFSPLHF TGTGCCAGCAGTGATGGGAGGGGATTCTCACCCCTCCACTTT
once TRBJ2-2 TRBV6-5 NA CASSYGGTLTGELFF TGTGCCAGCAGTTACGGCGGGACGCTCACCGGGGAGCTGTTTTTT
NA TRBJ1-1 TRBV3-1/TRBV3-2 NA CASSQARGAIAEAFF TGTGCCAGCAGCCAAGCTCGCGGGGCAATCGCTGAAGCTTTCTTT
NA TRBJ1-1 TRBV5-1 NA CASIRAPGKAAEAFF TGCGCCAGCATCAGAGCTCCCGGGAAGGCCGCTGAAGCTTTCTTT
once TRBJ2-7 TRBV7-9 TRBD1 CASSSLGGAGSYEQYF TGTGCCAGCAGCTCCTTAGGGGGCGCGGGCTCCTACGAGCAGTACTTC
once TRBJ1-1 TRBV7-9 TRBD1 CASSLSGQDEAFF TGTGCCAGCAGCTTATCGGGACAGGATGAAGCTTTCTTT
NA TRBJ1-1 TRBV9 NA CASSVSRGTEAFF TGTGCCAGCAGCGTATCAAGGGGCACTGAAGCTTTCTTT
few TRBJ2-1 TRBV6-1 NA CASSEIRRSDEQFF TGTGCCAGCAGTGAAATACGGCGGAGCGATGAGCAGTTCTTC
NA TRBJ2-7 TRBV6-5 NA CASTPVGRAHEQYF TGTGCCAGCACTCCCGTCGGCAGGGCCCACGAGCAGTACTTC
NA TRBJ2-3 TRBV10-2 NA CASSESRGVADTQYF TGCGCCAGCAGTGAGTCCAGGGGGGTGGCAGATACGCAGTATTTT
NA TRBJ2-5 TRBV7-2 TRBD2 CASSLAAGGRGTQYF TGTGCCAGCAGCTTAGCAGCGGGCGGGAGGGGGACCCAGTACTTC
once TRBJ2-5 TRBV6-5 NA CATQEGGKETQYF TGTGCCACTCAGGAGGGGGGGAAAGAGACCCAGTACTTC
NA TRBJ1-2 TRBV6-5 TRBD1 CASSIRDRYYGYTF TGTGCCAGCAGTATCCGGGACAGGTACTATGGCTACACCTTC
NA TRBJ1-2 TRBV5-6 TRBD1 CASSQGAGYGYTF TGTGCCAGCAGCCAGGGGGCGGGGTATGGCTACACCTTC
NA TRBJ2-7 TRBV20-1 TRBD1 CSAGTGYEQYF TGCAGTGCGGGGACAGGGTACGAGCAGTACTTC
NA TRBJ2-5 TRBV5-5 TRBD2 CASSLGLAGGFQETQYF TGTGCCAGCAGCTTGGGACTAGCGGGGGGATTCCAAGAGACCCAGTACTTC
once TRBJ1-2 TRBV7-9 NA CASSLPGGSHYGYTF TGTGCCAGCAGCTTACCCGGGGGGTCCCACTATGGCTACACCTTC
NA TRBJ1-4 TRBV3-1/TRBV3-2 NA CASSRHRQVLGNEKLFF TGTGCCAGCAGCCGTCATCGACAGGTTTTAGGAAATGAAAAACTGTTTTTT
once TRBJ2-5 TRBV3-1/TRBV3-2 TRBD2 CASSQSGGASETQYF TGTGCCAGCAGCCAGTCCGGGGGGGCATCAGAGACCCAGTACTTC
NA TRBJ2-1 TRBV5-3 TRBD1 CARSLVDRESYNEQFF TGTGCCAGAAGCTTGGTTGACAGGGAGTCCTACAATGAGCAGTTCTTC
NA TRBJ2-5 TRBV15 NA CATSSLGQETQYF TGTGCCACCAGCAGTCTCGGCCAAGAGACCCAGTACTTC
NA TRBJ2-1 TRBV12-3/TRBV12-4 TRBD2 CASSMLAGGILFF TGTGCCAGCAGTATGTTGGCGGGGGGTATTTTGTTCTTC
NA TRBJ1-4 TRBV7-9 NA CASSDPPGHIPRDEKLFF TGTGCCAGCAGCGACCCTCCGGGACATATCCCGAGGGATGAAAAACTGTTTTTT
NA TRBJ1-5 TRBV28 NA CASSHSSGQFNQPQHF TGTGCCAGCAGCCATTCCTCGGGACAATTCAATCAGCCCCAGCATTTT
once TRBJ2-7 TRBV10-3 TRBD1 CAISPRTGSYEQYF TGTGCCATCAGTCCCCGGACAGGCTCCTACGAGCAGTACTTC
NA TRBJ2-3 TRBV20-1 NA CSASSSGLLWDTQYF TGCAGTGCTAGTAGCTCGGGACTTCTTTGGGATACGCAGTATTTT